This TCR beta chain was sequenced in a study of blood T cells in healthy people across ages. The use of a sample-barcoded 5' primer and a J-beta primer mix characterized a second PCR of about 7 to 12 cycles. TCRdb reprocessed the 5' RACE reads via MiXCR and lists one record per CDR3 protein. The table includes 900,000 to 950,000 distinct CDR3 sequences, just under 30% detected once. This clonotype came up many times. The ends were cut back, 4 bases at V and 8 bases at J, with 18 bases in the middle. The CDR3 runs to 14 residues. Germline V lookup: CDR1 SGHRS, CDR2 YFSETQ. These same data were also listed under a study on T cells of mothers and their children. That source reports: Thymic selection shapes TCR recombination output similarly in related and unrelated pairs. Overlap in related mother-child pairs always slightly exceeded unrelated pairs, never significantly.

The TCR sequence derives from a woman in her forties in good health. The sequenced material came from blood. This rearrangement joins TRBV5-1 to TRBJ1-2; TRBD1 is a possible D gene (6 bases). CDR3 sequence: CASSPGASPSGYTF. The CDR3 bases are TGCGCCAGCAGCCCGGGGGCCAGCCCAAGCGGCTACACCTTC.